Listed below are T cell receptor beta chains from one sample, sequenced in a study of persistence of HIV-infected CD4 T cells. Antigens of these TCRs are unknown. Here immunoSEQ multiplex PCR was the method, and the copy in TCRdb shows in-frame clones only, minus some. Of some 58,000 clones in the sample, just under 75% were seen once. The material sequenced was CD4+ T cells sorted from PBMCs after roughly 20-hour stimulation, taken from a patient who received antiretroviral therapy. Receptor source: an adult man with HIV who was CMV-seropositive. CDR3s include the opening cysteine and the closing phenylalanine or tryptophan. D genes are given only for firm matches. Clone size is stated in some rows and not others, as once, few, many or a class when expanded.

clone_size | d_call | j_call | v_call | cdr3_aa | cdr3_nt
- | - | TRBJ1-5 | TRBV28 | CASSYHGPTDQPQHF | TGTGCCAGCAGCTACCACGGCCCCACGGATCAGCCCCAGCATTTT
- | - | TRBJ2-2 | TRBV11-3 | CASSLESPGELFF | TGTGCCAGCAGCTTAGAGTCACCCGGGGAGCTGTTTTTT
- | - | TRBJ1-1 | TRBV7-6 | CASSLGARVDTEAFF | TGTGCCAGCAGCTTAGGGGCCAGGGTGGACACTGAAGCTTTCTTT
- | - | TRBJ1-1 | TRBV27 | CASTKQGGPAEAFF | TGTGCCAGCACTAAACAAGGGGGTCCCGCTGAAGCTTTCTTT
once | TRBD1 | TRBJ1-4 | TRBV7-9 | CASSLGVGQGASTNEKLFF | TGTGCCAGCAGCTTAGGGGTGGGACAGGGGGCCTCAACTAATGAAAAACTGTTTTTT
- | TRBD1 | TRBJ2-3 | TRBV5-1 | CASSALQGGTSDTQYF | TGCGCCAGCAGCGCTTTACAAGGGGGCACTTCAGATACGCAGTATTTT
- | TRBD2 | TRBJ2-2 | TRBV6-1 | CASSGRELAGGANTGELFF | TGTGCCAGCAGTGGAAGGGAACTAGCGGGGGGTGCGAACACCGGGGAGCTGTTTTTT
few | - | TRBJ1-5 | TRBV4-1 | CASSQRGVSNQPQHF | TGCGCCAGCAGCCAACGAGGAGTTAGCAATCAGCCCCAGCATTTT
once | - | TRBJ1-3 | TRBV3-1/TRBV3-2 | CASSQVARAGNTIYF | TGTGCCAGCAGCCAAGTCGCCAGGGCAGGAAACACCATATATTTT
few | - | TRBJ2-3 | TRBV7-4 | CASSLPDTQYF | TGTGCCAGCAGCTTACCAGATACGCAGTATTTT
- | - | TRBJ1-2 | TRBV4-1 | CASSQGYADANYGYTF | TGCGCCAGCAGCCAAGGCTATGCAGATGCTAACTATGGCTACACCTTC
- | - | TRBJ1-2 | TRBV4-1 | CASSQDSQTNRGYTF | TGCGCCAGCAGCCAAGATTCCCAGACTAATAGGGGCTACACCTTC
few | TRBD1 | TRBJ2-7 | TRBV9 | CASSVQGQRGDEQYF | TGTGCCAGCAGCGTCCAGGGACAGAGAGGTGACGAGCAGTACTTC
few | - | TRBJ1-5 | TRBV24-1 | CATSDLGRAQPQHF | TGTGCCACCAGTGATTTGGGCCGGGCTCAGCCCCAGCATTTT
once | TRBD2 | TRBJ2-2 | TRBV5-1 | CASSLAGERTGELFF | TGCGCCAGCAGCCTAGCGGGGGAGCGCACCGGGGAGCTGTTTTTT
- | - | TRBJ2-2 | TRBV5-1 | CASSIPGTGELFF | TGCGCCAGCAGCATACCCGGGACCGGGGAGCTGTTTTTT
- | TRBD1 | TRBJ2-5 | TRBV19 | CASSIGGQGAGETQYF | TGTGCCAGTAGTATAGGGGGACAGGGGGCTGGAGAGACCCAGTACTTC
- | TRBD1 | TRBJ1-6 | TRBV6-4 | CASSLAQGLGSPLHF | TGTGCCAGCAGCCTCGCACAGGGGTTAGGATCACCCCTCCACTTT
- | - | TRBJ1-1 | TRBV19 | CASTPPTENTEAFF | TGTGCCAGTACCCCTCCGACAGAGAACACTGAAGCTTTCTTT
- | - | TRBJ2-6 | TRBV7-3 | CASSSTGIGSGANVLTF | TGTGCCAGCAGCTCAACCGGGATTGGCTCTGGGGCCAACGTCCTGACTTTC
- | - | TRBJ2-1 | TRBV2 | CASISRTYNEQFF | TGTGCCAGCATAAGTCGGACCTACAATGAGCAGTTCTTC
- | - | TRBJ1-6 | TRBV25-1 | CASSEYAGTRSSPLHF | TGTGCCAGCAGTGAATACGCAGGGACTCGTAGTTCACCCCTCCACTTT
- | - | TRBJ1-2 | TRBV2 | CASASDKNYGYTF | TGTGCCAGCGCTTCGGATAAAAACTATGGCTACACCTTC
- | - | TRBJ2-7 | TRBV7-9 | CASRSDSESYEQYF | TGTGCCAGCAGATCGGACAGCGAATCCTACGAGCAGTACTTC
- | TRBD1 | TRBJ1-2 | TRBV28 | CASSPRTGTGYGGSGYTF | TGTGCCAGCAGTCCTCGGACCGGGACAGGATATGGTGGGTCTGGCTACACCTTC
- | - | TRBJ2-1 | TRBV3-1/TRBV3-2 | CASSQGYNEQFF | TGTGCCAGCAGCCAAGGCTACAATGAGCAGTTCTTC
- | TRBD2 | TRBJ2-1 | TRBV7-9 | CASSLSLGTSSYNEQFF | TGTGCCAGCAGCTTATCCTTGGGGACTAGTTCCTACAATGAGCAGTTCTTC
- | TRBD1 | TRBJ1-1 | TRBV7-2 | CASSLSQGALNTEAFF | TGTGCCAGCAGCCTCTCACAGGGGGCCCTGAACACTGAAGCTTTCTTT
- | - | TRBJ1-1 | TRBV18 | CASSPPVGSNTEAFF | TGTGCCAGCTCACCACCGGTAGGCTCGAACACTGAAGCTTTCTTT
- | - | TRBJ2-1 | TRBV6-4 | CASSDSWGLAVGEQFF | TGTGCCAGCAGTGACTCCTGGGGGCTAGCGGTCGGTGAGCAGTTCTTC
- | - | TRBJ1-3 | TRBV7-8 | CASSLGTAGNTIYF | TGTGCCAGCAGCTTAGGGACAGCTGGAAACACCATATATTTT
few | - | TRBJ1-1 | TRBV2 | CASAGERNTEAFF | TGTGCCAGCGCCGGGGAGAGGAACACTGAAGCTTTCTTT
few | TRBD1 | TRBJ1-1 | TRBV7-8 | CASSPGTANTEAFF | TGTGCCAGCAGCCCCGGGACAGCGAACACTGAAGCTTTCTTT
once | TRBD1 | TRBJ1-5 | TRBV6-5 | CASSHSGQGSEPQHF | TGTGCCAGCAGTCACTCGGGACAGGGGTCGGAGCCCCAGCATTTT
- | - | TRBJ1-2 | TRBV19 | CASSATRRGSNYGYTF | TGTGCCAGTAGTGCGACGCGCAGGGGTTCTAACTATGGCTACACCTTC
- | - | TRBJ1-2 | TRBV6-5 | CASSYRRATRGYTF | TGTGCCAGCAGTTACAGAAGGGCCACGAGAGGCTACACCTTC
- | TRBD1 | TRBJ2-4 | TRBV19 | CASSLGTGGIAKNIQYF | TGTGCCAGTAGTCTCGGGACAGGGGGGATAGCCAAAAACATTCAGTACTTC
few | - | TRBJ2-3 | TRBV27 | CASSFDGTSTDTQYF | TGTGCCAGCAGTTTCGATGGTACTAGCACAGATACGCAGTATTTT
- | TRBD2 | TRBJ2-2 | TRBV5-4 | CASSSRLAGGLNTGELFF | TGTGCCAGCAGCTCTCGACTAGCGGGGGGGCTAAACACCGGGGAGCTGTTTTTT
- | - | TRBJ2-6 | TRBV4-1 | CASSQDQGFSGANVLTF | TGCGCCAGCAGCCAAGATCAGGGTTTCTCTGGGGCCAACGTCCTGACTTTC